This T cell receptor (beta chain) emerged from a study of Ad26.COV2.S vaccination and SARS-CoV-2 variants. Study-level background: Ad26.COV2.S, an intramuscular injection, was given once or twice 56 days apart. Study-level findings and limits: Reported post-vaccination CD8+ and CD4+ T cell responses to spike showed substantial breadth.

Germline lookup yields CDR1 MGHDK and CDR2 SYGVNS. The CDR3 is made up of 15 amino acids. V shed 6 bases, J shed 3 bases, and the junction held 10 bases outside the gene matches. On this clone: What it binds is unknown.

The treatment: roughly 18 received Ad26.COV2.S at low or high dose, single or two shots; about 5 received placebo; per-sample allocation not given. Repertoires come from day 63 after the first vaccine or placebo injection. Sequencing used immunoSEQ multiplex PCR; TCRdb keeps in-frame clones, though not all of them. The sample includes about 320,000 clones, 85% to 90% of them seen just once. The receptor was derived from a person between 18 and 65 years old who received the Ad26.COV2.S COVID-19 vaccine or a placebo. The rearrangement uses TRBV25-1 and TRBJ1-2, with 7 bases matching TRBD1. The input for sequencing was peripheral blood, taken in a trial of Ad26.COV2.S vaccine versus placebo. The CDR3 is CASSMTGKNYYGYTF. CDR3 nucleotides: TGTGCCAGCAGCATGACAGGGAAAAACTACTATGGCTACACCTTC.